The clone carrying this T cell receptor (beta chain) was detected a few times. The sample is drawn from a study of cytomegalovirus exposure and HLA in healthy donors. PCR amplification relied on 60 Vbeta primers (plus 13 Jbeta primers). Method: immunoSEQ multiplex PCR; TCRdb's copy keeps in-frame clones and lacks some. Here the sample spans approximately 250,000 clones, just under 80% being singletons. The germline V gene encodes CDR1 SGHAT and CDR2 FQNNGV. The CDR3 sequence is 15 residues long. The germline V and J ends were trimmed by 0 bases and 3 bases, with 12 bases remaining between them. Sequencing used PBMCs. The sequence derives from a boy between 10 and 17 years old in good health and CMV-seronegative. This chain links TRBV11-2 with TRBJ2-7; D may be TRBD1 (6 bases). The CDR3 sequence is CASSLDPSRGYEQYF. DNA of the CDR3: TGTGCCAGCAGCTTAGATCCCAGCAGGGGCTACGAGCAGTACTTC.